These 17 T cell receptor beta chains share one sample of origin, sequenced in a study of identical twins. TCRdb called the 5' RACE reads again in MiXCR, with one record for every CDR3 protein. The repertoire holds about 810,000 distinct CDR3 sequences, with roughly an eighth as singletons. The sample also formed part of further work on yellow fever vaccine responses in identical twins.

Sequenced: PBMCs. Receptors originate from a woman aged 18-29 years in good health.

The table lists this clonotype with many counts. The V gene is TRBV12-3 or TRBV12-4, the J gene TRBJ2-3; the D is unclear. The germline V and J ends were trimmed by 5 bases and 2 bases, with 5 bases remaining between them. This CDR3 comprises 12 residues. The CDR3 coding sequence is TGTGCCAGCAGTAGGGTCACAGATACGCAGTATTTT. Its translation: CASSRVTDTQYF.

This clonotype was detected ten times or more. This CDR3 is CASSQNAYTGELFF. As DNA, the CDR3 is TGTGCCAGCAGCCAGAACGCATACACCGGGGAGCTGTTTTTT. The V and J genes are TRBV3-1 and TRBJ2-2; the D is unclear. With 3 bases removed from V and 3 bases from J, the gap between germline ends came to 8 bases. Germline CDR1 is LGHDT and CDR2 is YNNKEL (reference sequence). This CDR3 contains 14 residues.

This clonotype was picked up a small number of times. The chain recombines TRBV7-2 with TRBJ2-3, with D possibly being TRBD2 (5 bases). Trimming cost V 3 bases and J 4 bases, with 17 bases left between them. Germline V gene sequence: CDR1 SGHTA, CDR2 FQGNSA. This CDR3 comprises 16 residues. The CDR3 protein is CASSLRVRVSADTQYF. The CDR3, as DNA: TGTGCCAGCAGCTTGAGGGTGCGGGTGTCCGCAGATACGCAGTATTTT. The whole variable domain, filled in from reference TRBV7-2 and TRBJ2-3, reads GAGVSQSPSNKVTEKGKDVELRCDPISGHTALYWYRQSLGQGLEFLIYFQGNSAPDKSGLPSDRFSAERTGGSVSTLTIQRTQQEDSAVYLCASSLRVRVSADTQYFGPGTRLTVL.

This clonotype was observed a few times. The chain is built from TRBV3-1 and TRBJ2-1; 9 bases align to TRBD1. V lost 1 base and J lost 2; bases outside the gene matches: 9. Germline loops: CDR1 LGHDT, CDR2 YNNKEL (reference sequence). The CDR3 covers 18 residues. DNA of the CDR3: TGTGCCAGCAGCCAAGGGCCGGGACAGGGTTTTCCCTACAATGAGCAGTTCTTC. Its translation: CASSQGPGQGFPYNEQFF.

This clonotype was counted between two and nine times. The V call is TRBV12-3 or TRBV12-4, the J call TRBJ2-1, with a weak D call TRBD2 (6 bases). The length of the CDR3 is 15 residues. V lost 2 bases, J lost 8 bases, and 16 bases lay in between. The CDR3 DNA reads TGTGCCAGCAGTTTATTCGGGAGCGATTACGATGAGCAGTTCTTC. Amino acid sequence: CASSLFGSDYDEQFF.

The chain employs TRBV20-1 and TRBJ1-1; 7 bases fit TRBD1. This CDR3 spans 13 amino acids. CDR1 is DFQATT and CDR2 is SNEGSKA in the germline V gene (reference sequence). The V segment lost 5 bases and the J segment 4 bases; nucleotides outside the gene matches: 7. CDR3: CSAATGLVTEAFF. The CDR3 bases are TGCAGTGCTGCGACAGGGTTGGTCACTGAAGCTTTCTTT.

The chain employs TRBV28 and TRBJ2-7, with 8 nucleotides matching TRBD1. CDR1 MDHEN and CDR2 SYDVKM come from the germline V gene. The CDR3 runs 14 residues. The junction had 5 bases not matched to a gene; V was cut back by 5 bases and J by 2 bases. The CDR3 protein is CASSLQGEPYEQYV. CDR3 nucleotide sequence: TGTGCCAGCAGTCTACAGGGGGAACCCTACGAGCAGTACGTC.

This clonotype was seen ten or more times. V usage is TRBV3-1 and J usage is TRBJ1-5; no firm D call. Between the trimmed V and J ends, which lost 3 bases and 3 bases, there was a span of 9 bases. The CDR3 has 14 residues. CDR1 is LGHDT, CDR2 YNNKEL, per germline (reference sequence). CDR3 amino acids: CASSHSADNQPQHF. CDR3 nucleotide sequence: TGTGCCAGCAGCCACTCAGCCGACAATCAGCCCCAGCATTTT.

Many counts were recorded for this clonotype. This chain connects TRBV6-4 to TRBJ2-3, with 8 bases identical to TRBD2. Germline loops: CDR1 MRHNA, CDR2 SNTAGT. This CDR3 is 15 amino acids long. Trimming removed 0 bases from V and 1 base from J; junction bases left unmatched: 0. CDR3 protein: CASSDSSGGTDTQYF. The CDR3 nucleotides are TGTGCCAGCAGTGACTCTAGCGGGGGCACAGATACGCAGTATTTT.

The gene calls are TRBV28 and TRBJ2-1; either TRBD1 or TRBD2 may supply D (5 bases each). The length of the CDR3 is 13 residues. In germline, CDR1 is MDHEN, CDR2 SYDVKM. Between the trimmed V and J ends, which lost 6 bases and 8 bases, there was a span of 14 bases. CDR3 loop: CASRYWGNDEQFF. The CDR3 coding sequence is TGTGCCAGCAGATACTGGGGGAACGATGAGCAGTTCTTC.

The chain uses TRBV20-1 and TRBJ2-1; D possibly corresponds to TRBD2 (6 bases). V lost 1 base to trimming and J lost 5 bases, with 18 bases between them. Per the germline V gene, CDR1 is DFQATT and CDR2 is SNEGSKA (reference sequence). This CDR3 has 16 residues. CDR3 in amino acids: CSARVRLSGPHNEQFF. Here the CDR3 DNA reads TGCAGTGCTAGAGTTCGGCTCAGCGGGCCCCACAATGAGCAGTTCTTC.

This clonotype was found many times. The rearrangement uses TRBV5-1 and TRBJ2-5; the D gene is possibly TRBD1 (6 bases). The length of the CDR3 is 14 residues. Germline V gives CDR1 SGHRS, CDR2 YFSETQ. V was shortened by 4 bases and J by 2 bases, with 12 bases between the two germline ends. DNA for the CDR3: TGCGCCAGCAGCCAGGACAGAATTCAAGAGACCCAGTACTTC. Translating gives CASSQDRIQETQYF.

Many counts were recorded for this clonotype. The chain links TRBV5-1 to TRBJ2-7; the D gene could be TRBD1 or TRBD2 (5 bases each). Germline V gene lookup returns CDR1 SGHRS and CDR2 YFSETQ. The CDR3 is made up of 13 amino acids. Between the trimmed V and J ends, which lost 3 bases and 2 bases, there was a span of 9 bases. CDR3 region: CASSWDATYEQYF. DNA for the CDR3: TGCGCCAGCAGCTGGGACGCCACCTACGAGCAGTACTTC.

In its sample, this clonotype was seen a few times. The rearrangement joins TRBV10-3 to TRBJ2-2; tentative D call: TRBD1 (6 bases). Looked up from germline, CDR1 is ENHRY and CDR2 is SYGVKD. The V end was cut by 6 bases, the J end by 4 bases, with 12 bases between. The CDR3 runs to 14 residues. The CDR3 loop is CAISPDRSTGELFF. CDR3 sequence (DNA): TGTGCCATCAGCCCCGACAGGAGCACCGGGGAGCTGTTTTTT.

This clonotype was observed a few times. The chain employs TRBV28 and TRBJ2-3, with D unclear. Germline assignment: CDR1 MDHEN and CDR2 SYDVKM. The CDR3 is 13 residues long. Trimming removed 10 bases at V and 0 bases at J, with 11 bases between. The CDR3 DNA is TGTGCCACTCGACACTTTAGCACAGATACGCAGTATTTT. Translated: CATRHFSTDTQYF.

Written as DNA, the CDR3 is TGTGCCAGCAGCGTCACCGGGACATACACTGAAGCTTTCTTT. Protein: CASSVTGTYTEAFF. The chain carries TRBV7-8 and TRBJ1-1; D might be TRBD1 (6 bases). Per the germline V gene, CDR1 is SGHVS and CDR2 is FQNEAQ. Trimming cost V 5 bases and J 3 bases, with 13 bases left between them. The CDR3 is 14 amino acids.

The sample holds many counts of this clonotype. The chain recombines TRBV2 with TRBJ2-1, with TRBD1 matching 11 bases. The trim removed 6 bases at V and 12 bases at J, leaving 10 bases unmatched. Germline V lookup: CDR1 SNHLY, CDR2 FYNNEI. The CDR3 sequence is 14 residues long. The chain's CDR3 is CASRKTGQGVGQFF. The CDR3 coding sequence is TGTGCCAGCAGGAAAACGGGACAGGGGGTGGGGCAGTTCTTC.